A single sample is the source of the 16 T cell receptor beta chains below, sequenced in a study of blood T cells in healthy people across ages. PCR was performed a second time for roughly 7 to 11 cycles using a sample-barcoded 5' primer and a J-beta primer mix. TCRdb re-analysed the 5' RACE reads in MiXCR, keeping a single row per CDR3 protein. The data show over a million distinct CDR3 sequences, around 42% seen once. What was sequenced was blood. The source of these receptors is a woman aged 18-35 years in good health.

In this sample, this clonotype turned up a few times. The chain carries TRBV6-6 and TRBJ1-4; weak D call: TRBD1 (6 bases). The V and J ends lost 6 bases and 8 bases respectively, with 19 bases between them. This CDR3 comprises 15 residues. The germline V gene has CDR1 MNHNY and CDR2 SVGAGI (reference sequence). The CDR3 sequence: CASSPTRGTGEKLFF. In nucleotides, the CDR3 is TGTGCCAGCAGCCCCACCAGGGGAACGGGGGAAAAACTGTTTTTT.

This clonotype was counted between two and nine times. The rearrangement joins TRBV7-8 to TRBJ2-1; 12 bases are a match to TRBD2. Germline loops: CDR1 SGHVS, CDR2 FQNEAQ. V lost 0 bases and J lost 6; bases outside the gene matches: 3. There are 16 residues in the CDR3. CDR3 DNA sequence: TGTGCCAGCAGCTTAGCAGAGACTAGCGGGAGCAATGAGCAGTTCTTC. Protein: CASSLAETSGSNEQFF.

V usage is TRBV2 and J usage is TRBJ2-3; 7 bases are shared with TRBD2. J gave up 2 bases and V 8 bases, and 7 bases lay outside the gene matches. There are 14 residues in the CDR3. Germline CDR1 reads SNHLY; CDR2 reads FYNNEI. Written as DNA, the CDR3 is TGTGCCAGCGGTGCGGGAGACTACACAGATACGCAGTATTTT. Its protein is CASGAGDYTDTQYF.

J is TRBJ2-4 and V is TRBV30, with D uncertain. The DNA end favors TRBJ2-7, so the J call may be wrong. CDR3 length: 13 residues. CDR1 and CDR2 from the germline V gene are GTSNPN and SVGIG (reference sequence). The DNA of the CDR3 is TGTGCCTGGAGTGTAGACGGCCTCAACGAGCAGTACTTC. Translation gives CAWSVDGLNEQYF.

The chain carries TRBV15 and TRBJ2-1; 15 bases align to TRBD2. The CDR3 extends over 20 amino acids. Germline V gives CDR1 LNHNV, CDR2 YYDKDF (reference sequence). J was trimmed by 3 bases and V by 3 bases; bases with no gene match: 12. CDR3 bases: TGTGCCACCAGCAGGCCGGGGACTAGCGGGAGGTCCCTTCACTACAATGAGCAGTTCTTC. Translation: CATSRPGTSGRSLHYNEQFF.

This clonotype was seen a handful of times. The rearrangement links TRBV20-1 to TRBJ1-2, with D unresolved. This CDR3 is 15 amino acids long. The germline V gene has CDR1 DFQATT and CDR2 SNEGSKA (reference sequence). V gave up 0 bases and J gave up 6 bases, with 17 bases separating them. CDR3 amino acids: CSARDYEVGVDGYTF. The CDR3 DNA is TGCAGTGCTAGAGATTATGAGGTTGGGGTAGATGGCTACACCTTC.

DNA of the CDR3: TGTGCCAGCAGCACGCGGGACAGTCCCTATAATTCACCCCTCCACTTT. Its translation is CASSTRDSPYNSPLHF. This sequence joins TRBV9 and TRBJ1-6, with 7 bases lining up with TRBD1. V dropped 4 bases and J dropped 2; count of bases not matched to a gene: 6. The CDR3 extends over 16 amino acids. Germline V gives CDR1 SGDLS, CDR2 YYNGEE. The full variable domain, its missing parts supplied by reference TRBV9 and TRBJ1-6, is DSGVTQTPKHLITATGQRVTLRCSPRSGDLSVYWYQQSLDQGLQFLIQYYNGEERAKGNILERFSAQQFPDLHSELNLSSLELGDSALYFCASSTRDSPYNSPLHFGNGTRLTVT.

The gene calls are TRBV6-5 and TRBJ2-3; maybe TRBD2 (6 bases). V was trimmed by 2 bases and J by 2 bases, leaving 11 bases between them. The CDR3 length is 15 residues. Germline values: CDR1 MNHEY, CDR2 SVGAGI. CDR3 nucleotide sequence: TGTGCCAGCAGTTACGGGGGGAGTTTCACAGATACGCAGTATTTT. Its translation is CASSYGGSFTDTQYF.

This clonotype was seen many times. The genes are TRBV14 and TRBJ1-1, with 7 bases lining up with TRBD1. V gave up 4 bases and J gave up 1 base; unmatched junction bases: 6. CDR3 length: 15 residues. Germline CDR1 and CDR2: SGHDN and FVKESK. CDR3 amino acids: CASSRYQGGNTEAFF. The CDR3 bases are TGTGCCAGCAGCCGATATCAGGGGGGGAACACTGAAGCTTTCTTT.

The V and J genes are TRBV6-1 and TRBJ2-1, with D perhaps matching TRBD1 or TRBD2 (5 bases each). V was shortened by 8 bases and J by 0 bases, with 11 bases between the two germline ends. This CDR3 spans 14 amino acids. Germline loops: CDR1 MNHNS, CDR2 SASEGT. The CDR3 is CASEGESSYNEQFF. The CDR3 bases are TGTGCCAGCGAAGGGGAGTCCTCCTACAATGAGCAGTTCTTC.

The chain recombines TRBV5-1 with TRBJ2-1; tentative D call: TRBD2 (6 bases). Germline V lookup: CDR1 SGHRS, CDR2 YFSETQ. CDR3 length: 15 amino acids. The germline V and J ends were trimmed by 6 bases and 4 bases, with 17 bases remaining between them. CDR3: CASTSGTLKYNEQFF. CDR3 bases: TGCGCCAGCACCTCCGGGACTCTCAAATACAATGAGCAGTTCTTC.

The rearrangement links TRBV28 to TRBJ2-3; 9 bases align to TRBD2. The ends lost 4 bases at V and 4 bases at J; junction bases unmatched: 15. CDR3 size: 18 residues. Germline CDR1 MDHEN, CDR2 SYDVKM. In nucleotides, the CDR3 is TGTGCCAGCAGTTCCAACAGCCCGGGACTAGCAAGGGCAGATACGCAGTATTTT. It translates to CASSSNSPGLARADTQYF.

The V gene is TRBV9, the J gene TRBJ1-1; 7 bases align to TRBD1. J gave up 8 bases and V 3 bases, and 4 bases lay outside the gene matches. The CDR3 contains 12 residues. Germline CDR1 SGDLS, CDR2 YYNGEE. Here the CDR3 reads CASSGNRGEAFF. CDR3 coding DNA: TGTGCCAGCAGCGGAAACAGGGGAGAAGCTTTCTTT.

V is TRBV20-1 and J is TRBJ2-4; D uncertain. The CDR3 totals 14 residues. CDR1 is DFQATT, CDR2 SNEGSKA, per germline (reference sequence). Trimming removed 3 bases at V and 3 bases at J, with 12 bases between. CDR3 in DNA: TGCAGTGCTAGGGTTCATTTGATCAAAAACATTCAGTACTTC. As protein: CSARVHLIKNIQYF.

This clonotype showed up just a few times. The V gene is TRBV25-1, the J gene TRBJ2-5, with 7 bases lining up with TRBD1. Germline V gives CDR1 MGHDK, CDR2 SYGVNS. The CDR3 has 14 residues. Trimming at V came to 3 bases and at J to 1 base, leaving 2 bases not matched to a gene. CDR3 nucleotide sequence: TGTGCCAGCAGTGAGACAGGGCCCCAAGAGACCCAGTACTTC. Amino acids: CASSETGPQETQYF.

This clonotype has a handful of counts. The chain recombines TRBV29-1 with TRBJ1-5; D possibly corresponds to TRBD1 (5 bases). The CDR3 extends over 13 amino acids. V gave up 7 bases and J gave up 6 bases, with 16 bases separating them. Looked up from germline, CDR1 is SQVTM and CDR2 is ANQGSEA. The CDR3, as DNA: TGCAGCGCCCGACTCCACGGGGGTCAGCCCCAGCATTTT. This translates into CSARLHGGQPQHF. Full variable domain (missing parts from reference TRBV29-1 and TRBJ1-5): SAVISQKPSRDICQRGTSLTIQCQVDSQVTMMFWYRQQPGQSLTLIATANQGSEATYESGFVIDKFPISRPNLTFSTLTVSNMSPEDSSIYLCSARLHGGQPQHFGDGTRLSIL.